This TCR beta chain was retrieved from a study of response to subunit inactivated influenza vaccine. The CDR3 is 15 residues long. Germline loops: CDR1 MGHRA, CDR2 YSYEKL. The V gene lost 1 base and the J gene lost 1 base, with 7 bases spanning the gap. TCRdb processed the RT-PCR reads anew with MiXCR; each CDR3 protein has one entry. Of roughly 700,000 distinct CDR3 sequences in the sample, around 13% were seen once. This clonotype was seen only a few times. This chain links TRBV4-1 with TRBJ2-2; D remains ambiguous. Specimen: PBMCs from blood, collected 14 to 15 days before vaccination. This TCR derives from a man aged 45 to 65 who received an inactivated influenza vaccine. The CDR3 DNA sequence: TGCGCCAGCAGCCAAGTCATAGGGAACACCGGGGAGCTGTTTTTT. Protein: CASSQVIGNTGELFF.